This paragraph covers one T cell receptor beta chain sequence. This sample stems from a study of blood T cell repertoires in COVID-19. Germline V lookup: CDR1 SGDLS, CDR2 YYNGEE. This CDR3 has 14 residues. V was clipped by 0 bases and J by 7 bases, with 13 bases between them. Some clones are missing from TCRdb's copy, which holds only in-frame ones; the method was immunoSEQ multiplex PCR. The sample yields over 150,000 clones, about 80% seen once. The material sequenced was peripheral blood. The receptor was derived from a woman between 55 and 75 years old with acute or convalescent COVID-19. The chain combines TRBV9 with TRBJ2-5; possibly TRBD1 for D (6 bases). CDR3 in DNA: TGTGCCAGCAGCGTAGACTCAGGGGCGCGGACCCAGTACTTC. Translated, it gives CASSVDSGARTQYF. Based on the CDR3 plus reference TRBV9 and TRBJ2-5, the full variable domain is DSGVTQTPKHLITATGQRVTLRCSPRSGDLSVYWYQQSLDQGLQFLIQYYNGEERAKGNILERFSAQQFPDLHSELNLSSLELGDSALYFCASSVDSGARTQYFGPGTRLLVL.